Below are 8 T cell receptor beta chains sequenced from a single sample in a study of blood T cells in healthy people across ages. With a J-beta primer mix and a sample-barcoded 5' primer, a second PCR ran about 7 to 11 cycles. TCRdb recomputed calls from the 5' RACE reads with MiXCR, one row per CDR3 protein. The top ten clones hold about 6.7% of a sample with about 1.4 million distinct CDR3 sequences, approximately 59% of them seen once. Sequenced sample: blood. Every receptor here comes from a young man in good health.

This chain uses TRBV4-1 with TRBJ2-1; 9 bases match TRBD2. Germline CDR1 MGHRA, CDR2 YSYEKL. Trimming cost V 3 bases and J 2 bases; bases outside gene matches: 11. CDR3 length: 18 amino acids. CDR3 loop: CASSQGLAGSTTYNEQFF. CDR3 coding DNA: TGCGCCAGCAGCCAGGGTCTAGCGGGATCCACTACCTACAATGAGCAGTTCTTC.

This clonotype appeared a few times. The chain employs TRBV11-2 and TRBJ2-5; maybe TRBD1 (5 bases). From germline, CDR1 is SGHAT and CDR2 FQNNGV. V was clipped by 1 base and J by 0 bases, with 9 bases between them. The CDR3 loop spans 15 amino acids. In DNA form, the CDR3 reads TGTGCCAGCAGCTTAGGGGTGGACAACCAAGAGACCCAGTACTTC. Its translation: CASSLGVDNQETQYF.

The gene calls are TRBV6-1 and TRBJ1-2; 8 positions agree with TRBD1. The CDR3 runs 13 residues. Looked up from germline, CDR1 is MNHNS and CDR2 is SASEGT. The CDR3 here is CVSRQGPSYGYTF. In DNA, the CDR3 is TGTGTCTCGAGACAGGGGCCCTCCTATGGCTACACCTTC.

V and J are TRBV4-1 and TRBJ2-3; 7 bases match TRBD2. Per the germline V gene, CDR1 is MGHRA and CDR2 is YSYEKL. J was trimmed by 0 bases and V by 1 base; bases with no gene match: 16. There are 20 residues in the CDR3. CDR3 amino acids: CASSQVMRGFRERSTDTQYF. CDR3 nucleotide sequence: TGCGCCAGCAGCCAAGTCATGCGGGGGTTTAGAGAGCGGAGCACAGATACGCAGTATTTT.

The gene calls are TRBV12-3 or TRBV12-4 and TRBJ1-2; no reliable D call. This CDR3 contains 17 residues. The V end lost 7 bases, the J end lost 4 bases, and 25 bases lay between the germline ends. The CDR3 protein is CASTKNVRADKGYGYTF. DNA for the CDR3: TGTGCCAGCACCAAAAATGTTAGGGCTGATAAAGGCTATGGCTACACCTTC.

This sequence joins TRBV6-1 and TRBJ1-2; TRBD1 matches 10 bases. The CDR3 extends over 14 amino acids. V was pared by 10 bases and J by 3 bases, with 8 bases of the junction left unmatched. In germline, CDR1 is MNHNS, CDR2 SASEGT. CDR3 DNA sequence: TGTGCCACCTCAACGACAGGGGGCTACTATGGCTACACCTTC. Protein sequence: CATSTTGGYYGYTF.

The rearrangement links TRBV7-9 to TRBJ1-2; the D is unclear. The CDR3 is 14 amino acids. The germline V gene encodes CDR1 SEHNR and CDR2 FQNEAQ (reference sequence). V was trimmed by 5 bases and J by 6 bases, leaving 16 bases between them. The CDR3 DNA reads TGTGCCAGCAGCCCCAACCAAACCCCAGATGGCTACACCTTC. Its translation is CASSPNQTPDGYTF.

The chain couples TRBV5-6 to TRBJ2-1; TRBD2 agrees at 9 bases. Germline V gives CDR1 SGHDT, CDR2 YYEEEE. There are 15 residues in the CDR3. V shed 4 bases, J shed 4 bases, and the junction held 6 bases outside the gene matches. The CDR3, as DNA: TGTGCCAGCAGCGTCAGCGGGGGGCCATACAATGAGCAGTTCTTC. Translated: CASSVSGGPYNEQFF.